This entry concerns a single TCR beta chain. This sample was taken from a study of blood T cells in healthy people across ages. With a J-beta primer mix and a sample-barcoded 5' primer, a second PCR ran roughly 6 to 12 cycles. TCRdb re-analysed the 5' RACE reads in MiXCR, keeping a single row per CDR3 protein. This sample yields some 690,000 distinct CDR3 sequences, of which 22% are seen a single time; about 20% belongs to the top ten. The CDR3 loop spans 13 amino acids. The V gene lost 2 bases and the J gene lost 7 bases, with 11 bases spanning the gap. CDR1 and CDR2 from the germline V gene are DFQATT and SNEGSKA (reference sequence).

The specimen was blood. This TCR was recovered from a man aged 65 to 79 in good health. This chain joins TRBV20-1 and TRBJ1-4; the D is unclear. In DNA form, the CDR3 reads TGCAGTGCTAGAAACGGTCCTGGTGAAAAACTGTTTTTT. Its protein is CSARNGPGEKLFF.